This TCR beta chain was obtained from a study of shared clonotypes between healthy human individuals. A note on this clone: The identical CDR3 is also encoded by other nucleotide sequences in the sample.

V was cut by 3 bases and J by 4 bases, with 9 bases left in between. Germline V gene data show CDR1 as LNHDA and CDR2 as SQIVND (reference sequence). The CDR3 sequence is 13 residues long. TCRdb keeps only in-frame clones here, not all; method: immunoSEQ multiplex PCR. The sample records approximately 2,000,000 clones, roughly 95% being singletons. CD45RO-negative, CCR7-selected cells formed the naive CD8 fraction, which excluded terminally differentiated effector memory CD45RA+ cells. V gene TRBV19 combines with J gene TRBJ1-1; D perhaps matches TRBD1 (5 bases). The sample taken for sequencing was naive CD8+ T cells from PBMCs. This TCR derives from a man aged 18 to 30 in good health. Some clones in this sample may be carry-over from other donors' samples. CDR3 sequence reads: CASSIGGATEAFF. Here the CDR3 DNA reads TGTGCCAGTAGTATCGGAGGGGCCACTGAAGCTTTCTTT. Complete variable domain (other parts from reference TRBV19 and TRBJ1-1): DGGITQSPKYLFRKEGQNVTLSCEQNLNHDAMYWYRQDPGQGLRLIYYSQIVNDFQKGDIAEGYSVSREKKESFPLTVTSAQKNPTAFYLCASSIGGATEAFFGQGTRLTVV.